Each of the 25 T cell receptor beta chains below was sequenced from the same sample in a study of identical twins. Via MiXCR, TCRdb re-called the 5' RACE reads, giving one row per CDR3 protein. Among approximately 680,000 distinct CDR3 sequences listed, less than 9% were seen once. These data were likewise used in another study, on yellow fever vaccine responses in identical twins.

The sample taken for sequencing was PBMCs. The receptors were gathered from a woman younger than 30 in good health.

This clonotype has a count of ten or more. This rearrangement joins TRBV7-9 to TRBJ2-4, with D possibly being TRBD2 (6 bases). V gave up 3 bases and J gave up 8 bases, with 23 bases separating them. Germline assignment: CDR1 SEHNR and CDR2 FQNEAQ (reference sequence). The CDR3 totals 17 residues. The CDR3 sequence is CASSFEIQDQPGDIQYF. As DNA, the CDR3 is TGTGCCAGCAGCTTCGAGATACAGGACCAACCGGGAGACATTCAGTACTTC.

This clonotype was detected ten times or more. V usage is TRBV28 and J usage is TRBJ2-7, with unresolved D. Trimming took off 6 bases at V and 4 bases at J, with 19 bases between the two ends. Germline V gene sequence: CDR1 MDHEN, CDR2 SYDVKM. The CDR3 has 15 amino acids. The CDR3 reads CASRSDGPRNYEQYF. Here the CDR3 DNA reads TGTGCCAGCAGGTCTGATGGGCCCAGAAATTACGAGCAGTACTTC.

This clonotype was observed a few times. CDR3 protein: CASSSRTTGELFF. CDR3 DNA sequence: TGTGCCAGCAGTAGTAGGACCACCGGGGAGCTGTTTTTT. V is TRBV6-6 and J is TRBJ2-2; D gene unclear. CDR1 MNHNY and CDR2 SVGAGI come from the germline V gene (reference sequence). V was shortened by 5 bases and J by 4 bases, with 8 bases between the two germline ends. This CDR3 has 13 amino acids.

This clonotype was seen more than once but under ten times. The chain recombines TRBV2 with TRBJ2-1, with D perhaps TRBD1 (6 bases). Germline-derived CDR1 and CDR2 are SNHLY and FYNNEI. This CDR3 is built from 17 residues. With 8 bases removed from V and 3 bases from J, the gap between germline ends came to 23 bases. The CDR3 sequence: CASRGAGRDTYYNEQFF. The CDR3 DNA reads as TGTGCCAGCCGTGGTGCGGGCCGGGACACTTACTACAATGAGCAGTTCTTC.

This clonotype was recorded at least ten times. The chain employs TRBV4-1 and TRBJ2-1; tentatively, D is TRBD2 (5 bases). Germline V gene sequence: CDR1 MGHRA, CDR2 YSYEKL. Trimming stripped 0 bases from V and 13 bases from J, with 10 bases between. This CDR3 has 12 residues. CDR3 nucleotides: TGCGCCAGCAGCCAAGATAGCCGGGATCAGTTCTTC. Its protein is CASSQDSRDQFF.

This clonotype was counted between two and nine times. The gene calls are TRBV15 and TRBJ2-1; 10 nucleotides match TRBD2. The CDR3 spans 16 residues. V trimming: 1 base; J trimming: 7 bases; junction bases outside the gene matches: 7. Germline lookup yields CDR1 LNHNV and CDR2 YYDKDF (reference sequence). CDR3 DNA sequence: TGTGCCACCAGCAGAGCCATCCTAGCGGGGGCAAATGAGCAGTTCTTC. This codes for CATSRAILAGANEQFF.

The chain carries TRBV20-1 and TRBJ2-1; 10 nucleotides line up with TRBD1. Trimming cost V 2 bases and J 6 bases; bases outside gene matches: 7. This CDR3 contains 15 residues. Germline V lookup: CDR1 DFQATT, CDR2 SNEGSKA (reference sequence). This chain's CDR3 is CSARTDRGFRNEQFF. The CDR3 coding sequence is TGCAGTGCTAGAACGGACAGGGGGTTTCGCAATGAGCAGTTCTTC.

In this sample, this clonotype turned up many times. As DNA, the CDR3 is TGCAGCGTTGAACCCCGGATAGGGGGCCGAAATGAGCAGTTCTTC. Its protein product is CSVEPRIGGRNEQFF. The V and J genes are TRBV29-1 and TRBJ2-1, with 7 nucleotides matching TRBD1. The CDR3 totals 15 residues. From germline, CDR1 is SQVTM and CDR2 ANQGSEA. V lost 2 bases to trimming and J lost 7 bases; unmatched junction nucleotides: 11.

In DNA, the CDR3 is TGTGCCAGCAGCTTCCGGGACAGGGCAATCAATGAGCAGTTCTTC. Translating it yields CASSFRDRAINEQFF. V usage is TRBV5-4 and J usage is TRBJ2-1, with TRBD1 matching 9 bases. From germline, CDR1 is SGHNT and CDR2 YYREEE (reference sequence). With V trimmed by 2 bases and J by 6 bases, 6 bases remained unmatched. The CDR3 runs 15 residues.

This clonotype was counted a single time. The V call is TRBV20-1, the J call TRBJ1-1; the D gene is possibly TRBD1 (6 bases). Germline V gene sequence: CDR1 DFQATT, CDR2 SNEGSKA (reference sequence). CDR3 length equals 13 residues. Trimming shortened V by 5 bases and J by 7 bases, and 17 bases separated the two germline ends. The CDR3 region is CSASRGGRVEAFF. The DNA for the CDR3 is TGCAGTGCTTCCCGGGGGGGGCGGGTTGAAGCTTTCTTT.

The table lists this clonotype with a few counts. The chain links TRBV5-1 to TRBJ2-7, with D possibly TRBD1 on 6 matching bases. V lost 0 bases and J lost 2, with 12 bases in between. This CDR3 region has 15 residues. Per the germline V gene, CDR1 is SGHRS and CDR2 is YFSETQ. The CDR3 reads CASSLVGQTPYEQYV. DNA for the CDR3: TGCGCCAGCAGCTTGGTTGGACAGACGCCCTACGAGCAGTACGTC.

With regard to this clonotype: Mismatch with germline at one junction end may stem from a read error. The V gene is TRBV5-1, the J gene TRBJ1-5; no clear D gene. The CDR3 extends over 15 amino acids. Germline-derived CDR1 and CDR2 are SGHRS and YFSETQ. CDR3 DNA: TGCGCCAGCAGCTTGGAGGGAGATTGGTATCAGCCCCGGCATTTT. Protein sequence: CASSLEGDWYQPRHF.

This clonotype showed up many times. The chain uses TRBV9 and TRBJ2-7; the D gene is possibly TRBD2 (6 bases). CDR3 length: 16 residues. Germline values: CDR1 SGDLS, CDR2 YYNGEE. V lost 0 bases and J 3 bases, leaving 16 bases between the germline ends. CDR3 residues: CASSVGGEFGGYEQYF. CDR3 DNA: TGTGCCAGCAGCGTAGGAGGAGAATTCGGGGGCTACGAGCAGTACTTC.

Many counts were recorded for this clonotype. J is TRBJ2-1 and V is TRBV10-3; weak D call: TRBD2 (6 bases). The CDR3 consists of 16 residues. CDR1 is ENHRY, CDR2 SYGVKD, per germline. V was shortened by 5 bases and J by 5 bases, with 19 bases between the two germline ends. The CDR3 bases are TGTGCCATCAGTCGAGCACCGGGACTTGGGGACAATGAGCAGTTCTTC. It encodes CAISRAPGLGDNEQFF.

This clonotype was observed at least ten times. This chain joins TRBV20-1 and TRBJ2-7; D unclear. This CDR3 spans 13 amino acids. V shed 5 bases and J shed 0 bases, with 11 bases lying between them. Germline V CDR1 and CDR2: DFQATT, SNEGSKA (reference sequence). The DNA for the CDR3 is TGCAGTGCTCAAGACCCGAGCTCCTACGAGCAGTACGTC. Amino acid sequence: CSAQDPSSYEQYV.

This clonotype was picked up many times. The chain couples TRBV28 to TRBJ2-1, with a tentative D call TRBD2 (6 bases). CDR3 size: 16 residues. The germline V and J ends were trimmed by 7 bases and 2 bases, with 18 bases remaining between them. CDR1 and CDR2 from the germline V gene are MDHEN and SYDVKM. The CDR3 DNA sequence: TGTGCCAGCACCTCGGGTGGCGGAGGGGCCTACAATGAGCAGTTCTTC. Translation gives CASTSGGGGAYNEQFF.

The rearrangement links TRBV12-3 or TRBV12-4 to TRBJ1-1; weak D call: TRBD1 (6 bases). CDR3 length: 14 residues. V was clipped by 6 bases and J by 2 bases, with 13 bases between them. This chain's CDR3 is CASRPRTANTEAFF. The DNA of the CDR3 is TGTGCCAGCAGACCTCGGACAGCCAACACTGAAGCTTTCTTT.

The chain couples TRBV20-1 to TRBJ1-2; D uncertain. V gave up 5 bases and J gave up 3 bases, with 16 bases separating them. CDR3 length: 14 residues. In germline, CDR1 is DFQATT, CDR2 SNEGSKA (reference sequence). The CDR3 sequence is CSAGGAGEYYGYTF. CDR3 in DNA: TGCAGTGCTGGTGGTGCAGGCGAGTACTATGGCTACACCTTC.

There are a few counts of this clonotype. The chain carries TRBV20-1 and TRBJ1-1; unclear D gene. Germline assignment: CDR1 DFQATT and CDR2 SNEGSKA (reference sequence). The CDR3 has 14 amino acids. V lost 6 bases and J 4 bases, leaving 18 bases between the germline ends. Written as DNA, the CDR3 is TGCAGTGCAGCCCCATCGGGGATGGGCACTGAAGCTTTCTTT. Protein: CSAAPSGMGTEAFF.

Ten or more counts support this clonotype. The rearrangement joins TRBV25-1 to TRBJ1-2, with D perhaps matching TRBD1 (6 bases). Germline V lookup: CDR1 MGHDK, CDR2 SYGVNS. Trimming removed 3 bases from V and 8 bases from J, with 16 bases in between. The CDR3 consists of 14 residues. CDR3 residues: CASSDPTDRNGYTF. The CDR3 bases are TGTGCCAGCAGTGACCCTACTGACAGGAACGGCTACACCTTC.

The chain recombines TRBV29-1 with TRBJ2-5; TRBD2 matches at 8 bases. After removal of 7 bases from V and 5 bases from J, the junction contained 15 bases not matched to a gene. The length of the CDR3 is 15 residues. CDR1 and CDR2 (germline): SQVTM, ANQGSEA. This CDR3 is CSAAHGAGAGETQYF. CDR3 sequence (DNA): TGCAGCGCCGCCCATGGAGCGGGGGCAGGGGAGACCCAGTACTTC.

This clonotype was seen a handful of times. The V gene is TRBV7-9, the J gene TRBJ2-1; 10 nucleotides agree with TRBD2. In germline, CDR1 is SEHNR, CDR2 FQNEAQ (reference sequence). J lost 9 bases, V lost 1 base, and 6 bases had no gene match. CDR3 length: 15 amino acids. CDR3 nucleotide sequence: TGTGCCAGCAGCTTAGGGTCTAGCGGGGGTGTTGAGCAGTTCTTC. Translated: CASSLGSSGGVEQFF.

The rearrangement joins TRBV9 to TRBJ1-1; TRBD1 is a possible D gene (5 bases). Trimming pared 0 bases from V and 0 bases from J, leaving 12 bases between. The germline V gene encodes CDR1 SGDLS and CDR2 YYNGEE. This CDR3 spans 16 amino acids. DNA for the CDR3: TGTGCCAGCAGCGTAGGGCAGGGAGGGATGAACACTGAAGCTTTCTTT. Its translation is CASSVGQGGMNTEAFF.

CDR3 protein: CASSLKGGISYNEQFF. In DNA, the CDR3 is TGTGCCAGCAGCTTAAAGGGCGGTATCTCCTACAATGAGCAGTTCTTC. The chain links TRBV7-3 to TRBJ2-1; no definite D call. CDR1 and CDR2 from the germline V gene are SGHTA and FQGTGA. With 1 base removed from V and 0 bases from J, the gap between germline ends came to 10 bases. This CDR3 has 16 amino acids.

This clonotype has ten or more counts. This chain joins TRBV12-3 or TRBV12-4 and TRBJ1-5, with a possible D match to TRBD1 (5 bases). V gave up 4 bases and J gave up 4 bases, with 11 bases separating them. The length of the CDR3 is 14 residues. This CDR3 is CASSWDRANQPQHF. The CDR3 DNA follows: TGTGCCAGCAGTTGGGACCGGGCGAATCAGCCCCAGCATTTT.